The present TCR beta chain was sequenced within a study of radiotherapy plus CTLA-4 blockade in lung cancer. Study-wide results and caveats: Radiotherapy was combined with ipilimumab, and tumor-derived TCR clones then expanded in blood.

Repertoires were generated with immunoSEQ multiplex PCR, while TCRdb's copy carries only in-frame clones and drops some. In the table there are about 97,000 clones, 60% to 75% of which are singletons. Comments on this clone: Antigen unknown.

Trimming took off 8 bases at V and 2 bases at J, with 11 bases between the two ends. The germline V gene encodes CDR1 MNHEY and CDR2 SMNVEV (reference sequence). CDR3 length equals 13 residues. The source was peripheral blood, collected from a patient treated with radiotherapy plus ipilimumab. This receptor was taken from a human donor with non-small cell lung cancer who had a partial response to radiotherapy plus ipilimumab. Some clones in this sample may be carry-over from other donors' samples. This chain links TRBV27 with TRBJ2-3, with D unresolved. The CDR3: CASARKFTDTQYF. Written as DNA, the CDR3 is TGTGCCAGCGCTAGAAAGTTCACAGATACGCAGTATTTT.